The rows below give T cell receptor beta chains drawn from one sample of a study of blood T cell repertoires in COVID-19. This table comes from immunoSEQ multiplex PCR, and its TCRdb copy is limited to in-frame clones, with some not included. In the table there are 150,000 to 200,000 clones, roughly 83% of which are singletons. Input material: peripheral blood. These receptors all stem from a woman of 80 years or more with active or convalescent COVID-19. CDR3s include the opening cysteine and the closing phenylalanine or tryptophan. The D gene is left open where the match is weak. A clone size is listed for some rows: how often the clone was seen (once, few, many), or a class if it is expanded.

v_call: TRBV18
clone_size: once
j_call: TRBJ2-2
cdr3_length: 15
d_call: NA
cdr3_nt: TGTGCCAGCTCCGAGACTCAACCAAACACCGGGGAGCTGTTTTTT
cdr3_aa: CASSETQPNTGELFF

v_call: TRBV11-3
clone_size: few
j_call: TRBJ1-2
cdr3_length: 13
d_call: NA
cdr3_nt: TGTGCCAGCAGCGCCGCAGGGAACTATGGCTACACCTTC
cdr3_aa: CASSAAGNYGYTF

v_call: TRBV12-3/TRBV12-4
clone_size: NA
j_call: TRBJ2-2
cdr3_length: 12
d_call: TRBD1
cdr3_nt: TGTGCCAGCCGACAGGGGGCCGGGGAGCTGTTTTTT
cdr3_aa: CASRQGAGELFF

v_call: TRBV11-2
clone_size: NA
j_call: TRBJ2-7
cdr3_length: 14
d_call: TRBD1
cdr3_nt: TGTGCCAGCAGCTTAGGGACAGGGTTTCACGAGCAGTACTTC
cdr3_aa: CASSLGTGFHEQYF

v_call: TRBV6-1
clone_size: NA
j_call: TRBJ1-4
cdr3_length: 15
d_call: NA
cdr3_nt: TGTGCCAGCAGTGAAGCGCTTCAGGGTAATGAAAAACTGTTTTTT
cdr3_aa: CASSEALQGNEKLFF

v_call: TRBV27
clone_size: NA
j_call: TRBJ2-2
cdr3_length: 14
d_call: NA
cdr3_nt: TGTGCCAGCAGTTTAGGGCGCAGGGACGGGGAGCTGTTTTTT
cdr3_aa: CASSLGRRDGELFF

v_call: TRBV19
clone_size: NA
j_call: TRBJ2-1
cdr3_length: 18
d_call: TRBD2
cdr3_nt: TGTGCCAGTAGTATCCGAGGACTAGCGGGGGTTTCCTACAATGAGCAGTTCTTC
cdr3_aa: CASSIRGLAGVSYNEQFF

v_call: TRBV15
clone_size: few
j_call: TRBJ2-3
cdr3_length: 15
d_call: TRBD1
cdr3_nt: TGTGCCACCAGCAGCGGACAGGGCGGCACAGATACGCAGTATTTT
cdr3_aa: CATSSGQGGTDTQYF

v_call: TRBV19
clone_size: NA
j_call: TRBJ2-3
cdr3_length: 15
d_call: TRBD2
cdr3_nt: TGTGCCAGTAGTATAGCTAGCGGGGCTGGAGATACGCAGTATTTT
cdr3_aa: CASSIASGAGDTQYF

v_call: TRBV6-5
clone_size: NA
j_call: TRBJ2-7
cdr3_length: 15
d_call: NA
cdr3_nt: TGTGCCAGCAGTTACTCAATAACAGGCTCCTACGAGCAGTACTTC
cdr3_aa: CASSYSITGSYEQYF

v_call: TRBV7-9
clone_size: NA
j_call: TRBJ2-1
cdr3_length: 16
d_call: TRBD2
cdr3_nt: TGTGCCAGCAGCCGCCAGACTAGCGGGGGTTACAATGAGCAGTTCTTC
cdr3_aa: CASSRQTSGGYNEQFF

v_call: TRBV6-2/TRBV6-3
clone_size: NA
j_call: TRBJ1-2
cdr3_length: 18
d_call: NA
cdr3_nt: TGTGCCAGCAGTTACTCAACGAAAGGTCACTGGGAGGGCTATGGCTACACCTTC
cdr3_aa: CASSYSTKGHWEGYGYTF

v_call: TRBV19
clone_size: NA
j_call: TRBJ1-1
cdr3_length: 15
d_call: NA
cdr3_nt: TGTGCCAGTACTCCCCCCTGGGGCAGAAACACTGAAGCTTTCTTT
cdr3_aa: CASTPPWGRNTEAFF

v_call: TRBV14
clone_size: NA
j_call: TRBJ2-3
cdr3_length: 15
d_call: TRBD1
cdr3_nt: TGTGCCAGCAGCACCCGACAGGGACGCACAGATACGCAGTATTTT
cdr3_aa: CASSTRQGRTDTQYF

v_call: TRBV6-5
clone_size: NA
j_call: TRBJ1-5
cdr3_length: 16
d_call: NA
cdr3_nt: TGTGCCAGCAGTTATCGTTGGGGAGATAGCAATCAGCCCCAGCATTTT
cdr3_aa: CASSYRWGDSNQPQHF

v_call: TRBV2
clone_size: NA
j_call: TRBJ2-4
cdr3_length: 14
d_call: NA
cdr3_nt: TGTGCCAGCAGTGAAGAGGTAGGAGGAAACATTCAGTACTTC
cdr3_aa: CASSEEVGGNIQYF

v_call: TRBV4-3
clone_size: NA
j_call: TRBJ1-2
cdr3_length: 16
d_call: TRBD1
cdr3_nt: TGCGCCAGCAGCCCGCACGGCGGGACAGGGAACTATGGCTACACCTTC
cdr3_aa: CASSPHGGTGNYGYTF

v_call: TRBV5-6
clone_size: NA
j_call: TRBJ2-7
cdr3_length: 18
d_call: NA
cdr3_nt: TGTGCCAGCAGCTTGCGGGCAGGAGGACGTAGGGCGCCATACGAGCAGTACTTC
cdr3_aa: CASSLRAGGRRAPYEQYF

v_call: TRBV24-1
clone_size: NA
j_call: TRBJ2-3
cdr3_length: 17
d_call: TRBD1
cdr3_nt: TGTGCCACCAGTGATGATACATCCGGGACAGGGGCAGATACGCAGTATTTT
cdr3_aa: CATSDDTSGTGADTQYF

v_call: TRBV7-2
clone_size: few
j_call: TRBJ1-4
cdr3_length: 17
d_call: TRBD1
cdr3_nt: TGTGCCAGCAGCCCGAAGACAGGGATCACAACTAATGAAAAACTGTTTTTT
cdr3_aa: CASSPKTGITTNEKLFF

v_call: TRBV5-5
clone_size: NA
j_call: TRBJ1-1
cdr3_length: 14
d_call: TRBD1
cdr3_nt: TGTGCCAGCAGCCCTGACAGGGGCTTCGCTGAAGCTTTCTTT
cdr3_aa: CASSPDRGFAEAFF

v_call: TRBV19
clone_size: once
j_call: TRBJ1-3
cdr3_length: 16
d_call: NA
cdr3_nt: TGTGCCAGTAGTATAGATTTGGTGAAGCCTGGAAACACCATATATTTT
cdr3_aa: CASSIDLVKPGNTIYF

v_call: TRBV2
clone_size: NA
j_call: TRBJ2-1
cdr3_length: 14
d_call: NA
cdr3_nt: TGTGCCAGCAGCTCTAGCAGCTCCTACAATGAGCAGTTCTTC
cdr3_aa: CASSSSSSYNEQFF

v_call: TRBV3-1/TRBV3-2
clone_size: once
j_call: TRBJ1-1
cdr3_length: 13
d_call: TRBD1
cdr3_nt: TGTGCCAGCAGCCTACAGGGGGCGGCTGAAGCTTTCTTT
cdr3_aa: CASSLQGAAEAFF

v_call: TRBV19
clone_size: NA
j_call: TRBJ2-4
cdr3_length: 18
d_call: TRBD2
cdr3_nt: TGTGCCAGTAGTATAGGAGGTTCGGGGGGGCTAGCCAAAAACATTCAGTACTTC
cdr3_aa: CASSIGGSGGLAKNIQYF

v_call: TRBV11-2
clone_size: NA
j_call: TRBJ1-1
cdr3_length: 11
d_call: NA
cdr3_nt: TGTGCCAGCAGCCCAAACACTGAAGCTTTCTTT
cdr3_aa: CASSPNTEAFF

v_call: TRBV2
clone_size: NA
j_call: TRBJ2-5
cdr3_length: 18
d_call: TRBD1
cdr3_nt: TGTGCCAGCAGTGAACCCCGGGACAGGGGGCGTCTGAGTGAGACCCAGTACTTC
cdr3_aa: CASSEPRDRGRLSETQYF

v_call: TRBV4-1
clone_size: NA
j_call: TRBJ2-2
cdr3_length: 16
d_call: NA
cdr3_nt: TGCGCCAGCAGCCAGGCAAACAGTCTATACACCGGGGAGCTGTTTTTT
cdr3_aa: CASSQANSLYTGELFF

v_call: TRBV7-7
clone_size: NA
j_call: TRBJ2-3
cdr3_length: 13
d_call: NA
cdr3_nt: TGTGCTAGCAGCTTAGACAGGTCAGATACGCAGTATTTT
cdr3_aa: CASSLDRSDTQYF

v_call: TRBV13
clone_size: NA
j_call: TRBJ1-6
cdr3_length: 18
d_call: TRBD1
cdr3_nt: TGTGCCAGCAGCCAGGGACAGCGCCCACCGGGATATAATTCACCCCTCCACTTT
cdr3_aa: CASSQGQRPPGYNSPLHF

v_call: TRBV6-2/TRBV6-3
clone_size: NA
j_call: TRBJ2-1
cdr3_length: 15
d_call: NA
cdr3_nt: TGTGCCAGCAGTCTGACACCTCACTCCTACAATGAGCAGTTCTTC
cdr3_aa: CASSLTPHSYNEQFF

v_call: TRBV7-9
clone_size: NA
j_call: TRBJ2-6
cdr3_length: 15
d_call: NA
cdr3_nt: TGTGCCAGCAGCCCAGGAAACTCTGGGGCCAACGTCCTGACTTTC
cdr3_aa: CASSPGNSGANVLTF

v_call: TRBV29-1
clone_size: NA
j_call: TRBJ2-3
cdr3_length: 16
d_call: TRBD2
cdr3_nt: TGCAGCGCCGGGACTAGCGGGGGGGGTAAGGCAGATACGCAGTATTTT
cdr3_aa: CSAGTSGGGKADTQYF

v_call: TRBV19
clone_size: NA
j_call: TRBJ1-1
cdr3_length: 14
d_call: NA
cdr3_nt: TGTGCCAGTACTCTCGGGACTCTGAACACTGAAGCTTTCTTT
cdr3_aa: CASTLGTLNTEAFF

v_call: TRBV6-1
clone_size: NA
j_call: TRBJ2-7
cdr3_length: 16
d_call: TRBD2
cdr3_nt: TGTGCCAGCAGTGATGGGTCGACTAGCGGACTCTACGAGCAGTACTTC
cdr3_aa: CASSDGSTSGLYEQYF

v_call: TRBV14
clone_size: NA
j_call: TRBJ1-6
cdr3_length: 15
d_call: NA
cdr3_nt: TGTGCCAGCAGCCAAGCAGGGGAGGGTAATTCACCCCTCCACTTT
cdr3_aa: CASSQAGEGNSPLHF

v_call: TRBV6-2/TRBV6-3
clone_size: NA
j_call: TRBJ2-7
cdr3_length: 18
d_call: TRBD1
cdr3_nt: TGTGCCAGCAGTTACCCCACCCTCACCGGGACAGTCTCCTACGAGCAGTACTTC
cdr3_aa: CASSYPTLTGTVSYEQYF

v_call: TRBV7-9
clone_size: NA
j_call: TRBJ2-7
cdr3_length: 17
d_call: TRBD1
cdr3_nt: TGTGCCAGCAGCATCGGGACAGGGGGCCTTAGCTCCTACGAGCAGTACTTC
cdr3_aa: CASSIGTGGLSSYEQYF

v_call: TRBV4-1
clone_size: NA
j_call: TRBJ1-5
cdr3_length: 17
d_call: NA
cdr3_nt: TGCGCCAGCAGCCAAGGAGCGGGAGACCGCCTTTATCAGCCCCAGCATTTT
cdr3_aa: CASSQGAGDRLYQPQHF

v_call: TRBV19
clone_size: NA
j_call: TRBJ1-5
cdr3_length: 12
d_call: NA
cdr3_nt: TGTGCCAGTAGTATTAAAAATCAGCCCCAGCATTTT
cdr3_aa: CASSIKNQPQHF

v_call: TRBV7-2
clone_size: NA
j_call: TRBJ2-2
cdr3_length: 16
d_call: NA
cdr3_nt: TGTGCCAGCAGCCTCCCCGGGGGGCGGAACACCGGGGAGCTGTTTTTT
cdr3_aa: CASSLPGGRNTGELFF

v_call: TRBV5-1
clone_size: NA
j_call: TRBJ2-7
cdr3_length: 12
d_call: NA
cdr3_nt: TGCGCCAGCAGCTTGGTCGGGTTCGAGCAGTACTTC
cdr3_aa: CASSLVGFEQYF

v_call: TRBV6-5
clone_size: NA
j_call: TRBJ1-1
cdr3_length: 15
d_call: TRBD1
cdr3_nt: TGTGCCAGCAGTACAACGGACAGGGTCAACACTGAAGCTTTCTTT
cdr3_aa: CASSTTDRVNTEAFF

v_call: TRBV15
clone_size: NA
j_call: TRBJ2-3
cdr3_length: 16
d_call: TRBD1
cdr3_nt: TGTGCCACCAGCAGAGGCGCCGACAGGGTCACAGATACGCAGTATTTT
cdr3_aa: CATSRGADRVTDTQYF

v_call: TRBV4-2
clone_size: once
j_call: TRBJ1-3
cdr3_length: 16
d_call: NA
cdr3_nt: TGTGCCAGCAGCGCTCCTCAGGTCGGCGGGGGAAACACCATATATTTT
cdr3_aa: CASSAPQVGGGNTIYF

v_call: TRBV6-5
clone_size: NA
j_call: TRBJ1-3
cdr3_length: 16
d_call: NA
cdr3_nt: TGTGCCAGCAGTTACGGGGGCACTTCCTCTGGAAACACCATATATTTT
cdr3_aa: CASSYGGTSSGNTIYF

v_call: TRBV18
clone_size: NA
j_call: TRBJ1-1
cdr3_length: 13
d_call: TRBD1
cdr3_nt: TGTGCCAGCCGCCAGGACAGGGGGACTGAAGCTTTCTTT
cdr3_aa: CASRQDRGTEAFF

v_call: TRBV6-5
clone_size: NA
j_call: TRBJ1-2
cdr3_length: 14
d_call: TRBD1
cdr3_nt: TGTGCCAGCAGAACCGGGACAGGGAACTATGGCTACACCTTC
cdr3_aa: CASRTGTGNYGYTF

v_call: TRBV4-3
clone_size: NA
j_call: TRBJ1-3
cdr3_length: 16
d_call: NA
cdr3_nt: TGCGCCAGCAGCCAAGGAAACAGCATCTCTGGAAACACCATATATTTT
cdr3_aa: CASSQGNSISGNTIYF

v_call: TRBV19
clone_size: NA
j_call: TRBJ2-1
cdr3_length: 16
d_call: TRBD1
cdr3_nt: TGTGCCAGTAGTCCTTCGGGACAGCTTTTCTTCGATGAGCAGTTCTTC
cdr3_aa: CASSPSGQLFFDEQFF

v_call: TRBV27
clone_size: NA
j_call: TRBJ1-1
cdr3_length: 13
d_call: NA
cdr3_nt: TGTGCCAGCAGTTTGCGGGAGAGCACTGAAGCTTTCTTT
cdr3_aa: CASSLRESTEAFF